The present entry profiles one T cell receptor (beta chain) with its context. From germline, CDR1 is ENHRY and CDR2 SYGVKD. Trimming stripped 11 bases from V and 5 bases from J, with 21 bases between. The CDR3 length is 14 residues. Per the original methods: Amplification with reference gene primers provided the estimates of nucleated cell counts. The method was immunoSEQ multiplex PCR; TCRdb's version includes in-frame clones alone and lacks a portion of them. That table supplies the V and J calls and clone size; D and trimming were determined from the DNA. The table lists around 150,000 clones, 75% to 90% of them singletons. This sample is drawn from a study of blood T cell repertoires in COVID-19. Study context: T cells, B-cell-depleted T cells, or PBMCs provided the cDNA or gDNA that served as material.

The clonotype comes from a woman in her sixties or seventies with active or convalescent COVID-19. What was sequenced was peripheral blood. V and J are TRBV10-3 and TRBJ2-5; the D gene is possibly TRBD2 (5 bases). The CDR3: CAVVGSLREETQYF. The CDR3 region has the DNA TGTGCCGTCGTAGGGTCACTGAGGGAGGAGACCCAGTACTTC.